Below, 5 T cell receptor beta chains from the same sample are listed, as sequenced in a study of shared T cell receptors in the human thymus. This table comes from immunoSEQ multiplex PCR, and its TCRdb copy is limited to in-frame clones, with some not included. The sample contains under 450,000 clones, about 95% of which appear only once. Sequencing was carried out using thymocytes. The receptor source for this set is a human donor.

The chain joins TRBV25-1 to TRBJ2-3; D perhaps matches TRBD2 (6 bases). The germline V gene encodes CDR1 MGHDK and CDR2 SYGVNS. V was pared by 4 bases and J by 8 bases, with 10 bases between. The CDR3 length is 12 residues. The CDR3 DNA follows: TGTGCCAGCAGTGGTAAGACTAGTACGCAGTATTTT. Translating it yields CASSGKTSTQYF.

The chain couples TRBV5-4 to TRBJ2-7; TRBD1 agrees at 7 bases. With V trimmed by 2 bases and J by 4 bases, 6 bases remained unmatched. Germline CDR1 is SGHNT and CDR2 is YYREEE (reference sequence). The CDR3 contains 14 residues. The CDR3 DNA follows: TGTGCCAGCAGCTTACAGGGGCCTAAATACGAGCAGTACTTC. The encoded protein is CASSLQGPKYEQYF.

CDR3 region: CATSREGEGSPYEQYF. DNA of the CDR3: TGTGCCACCAGCAGAGAGGGGGAAGGCTCCCCCTACGAGCAGTACTTC. The chain combines TRBV15 with TRBJ2-7; perhaps D is TRBD1 or TRBD2 (5 bases each). Trimming removed 0 bases at V and 2 bases at J, with 14 bases between. The CDR3 length is 16 residues. Germline V CDR1 and CDR2: LNHNV, YYDKDF (reference sequence). Full variable domain (outside the CDR3, taken from reference TRBV15 and TRBJ2-7): DAMVIQNPRYQVTQFGKPVTLSCSQTLNHNVMYWYQQKSSQAPKLLFHYYDKDFNNEADTPDNFQSRRPNTSFCFLDIRSPGLGDTAMYLCATSREGEGSPYEQYFGPGTRLTVT.

The chain employs TRBV27 and TRBJ1-1, with TRBD1 as a possible D gene (5 bases). Trimming cost V 2 bases and J 10 bases, with 8 bases left between them. Germline assignment: CDR1 MNHEY and CDR2 SMNVEV (reference sequence). The CDR3 runs 11 residues. CDR3: CASSLRGVAFF. CDR3 bases: TGTGCCAGCAGTTTACGAGGGGTAGCTTTCTTT.

The V call is TRBV11-2, the J call TRBJ1-3, with a possible D match to TRBD1 (5 bases). The germline V gene has CDR1 SGHAT and CDR2 FQNNGV. This CDR3 is built from 17 residues. The V gene lost 5 bases and the J gene lost 4 bases, with 21 bases spanning the gap. In DNA, the CDR3 is TGTGCCAGCAGCCAAGGTAAAAATAGGGGCAAAGGAAACACCATATATTTT. Translation gives CASSQGKNRGKGNTIYF.